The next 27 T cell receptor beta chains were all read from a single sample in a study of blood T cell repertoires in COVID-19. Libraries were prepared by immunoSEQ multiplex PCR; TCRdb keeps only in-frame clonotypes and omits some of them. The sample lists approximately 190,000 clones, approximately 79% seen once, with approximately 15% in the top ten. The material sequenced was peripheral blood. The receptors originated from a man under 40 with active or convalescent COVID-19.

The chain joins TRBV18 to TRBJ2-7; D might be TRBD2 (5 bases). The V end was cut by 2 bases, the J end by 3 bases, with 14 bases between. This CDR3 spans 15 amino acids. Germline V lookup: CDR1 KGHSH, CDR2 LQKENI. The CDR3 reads CASSPSAGLDYEQYV. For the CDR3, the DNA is TGTGCCAGCTCACCATCGGCGGGTTTAGACTACGAGCAGTACGTC.

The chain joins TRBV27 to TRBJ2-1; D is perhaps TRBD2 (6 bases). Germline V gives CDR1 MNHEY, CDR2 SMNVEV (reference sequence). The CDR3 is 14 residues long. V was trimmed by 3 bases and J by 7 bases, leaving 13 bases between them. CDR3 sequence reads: CASSFRRGSNEQFF. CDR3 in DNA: TGTGCCAGCAGTTTTCGACGGGGGTCTAATGAGCAGTTCTTC.

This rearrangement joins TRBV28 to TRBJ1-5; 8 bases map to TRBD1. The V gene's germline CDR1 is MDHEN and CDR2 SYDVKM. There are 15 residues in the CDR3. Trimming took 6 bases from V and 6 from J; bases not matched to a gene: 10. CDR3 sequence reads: CASSSGQGFSQPQHF. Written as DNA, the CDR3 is TGTGCCAGCAGCTCCGGACAGGGCTTCTCTCAGCCCCAGCATTTT.

CDR3 DNA: TGTGCCACCAGTGATCCAGGAACAGGTCTCTACGAGCAGTACGTC. Amino acids: CATSDPGTGLYEQYV. This rearrangement joins TRBV24-1 to TRBJ2-7, with D maybe TRBD1 (5 bases). This CDR3 is 15 amino acids long. Deletions cut 3 bases from V and 3 bases from J, with 14 bases between. CDR1 and CDR2 (germline): KGHDR, SFDVKD.

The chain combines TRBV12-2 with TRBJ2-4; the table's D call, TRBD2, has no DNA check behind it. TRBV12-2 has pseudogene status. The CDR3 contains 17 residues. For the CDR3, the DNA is TGTGCAAGTCGCTTACGGGGAGGGACCAGCGCCAAAAACATTCAGTACTTC. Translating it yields CASRLRGGTSAKNIQYF.

The CDR3 sequence is CASSPRQDIQYF. CDR3 sequence (DNA): TGTGCCAGCAGCCCGAGACAGGACATTCAGTACTTC. This chain joins TRBV7-8 and TRBJ2-4; a weak D match, TRBD1 (6 bases). V lost 5 bases, J lost 8 bases, and 10 bases lay in between. The CDR3 extends over 12 amino acids. Germline CDR1 is SGHVS and CDR2 is FQNEAQ.

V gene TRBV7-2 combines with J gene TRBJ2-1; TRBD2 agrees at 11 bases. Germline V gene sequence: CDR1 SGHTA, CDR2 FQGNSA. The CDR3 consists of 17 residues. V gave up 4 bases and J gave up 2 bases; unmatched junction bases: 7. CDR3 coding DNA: TGTGCCAGCAGCTCTTCGACTAGCGGGAACACCTACAATGAGCAGTTCTTC. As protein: CASSSSTSGNTYNEQFF.

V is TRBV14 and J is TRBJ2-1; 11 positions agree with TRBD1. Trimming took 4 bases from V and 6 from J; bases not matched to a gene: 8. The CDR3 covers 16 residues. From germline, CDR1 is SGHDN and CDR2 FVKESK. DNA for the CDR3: TGTGCCAGCAGCCGTCCCCCGGGACAGGGGGTCAATGAGCAGTTCTTC. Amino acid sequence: CASSRPPGQGVNEQFF. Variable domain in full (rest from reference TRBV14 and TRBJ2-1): EAGVTQFPSHSVIEKGQTVTLRCDPISGHDNLYWYRRVMGKEIKFLLHFVKESKQDESGMPNNRFLAERTGGTYSTLKVQPAELEDSGVYFCASSRPPGQGVNEQFFGPGTRLTVL.

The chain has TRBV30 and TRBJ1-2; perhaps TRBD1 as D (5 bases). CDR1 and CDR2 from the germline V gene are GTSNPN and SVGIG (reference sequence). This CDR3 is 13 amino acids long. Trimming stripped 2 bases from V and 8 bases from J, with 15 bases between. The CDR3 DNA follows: TGTGCCTGGAGTCTGTCTGGGGCGCAGGGCTACACCTTC. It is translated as CAWSLSGAQGYTF.

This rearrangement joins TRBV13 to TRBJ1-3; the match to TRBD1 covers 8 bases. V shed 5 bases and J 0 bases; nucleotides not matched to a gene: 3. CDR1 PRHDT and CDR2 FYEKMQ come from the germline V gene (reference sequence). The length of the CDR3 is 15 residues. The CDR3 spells CASSPDRDSGNTIYF. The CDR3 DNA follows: TGTGCCAGCAGCCCGGACAGGGACTCTGGAAACACCATATATTTT.

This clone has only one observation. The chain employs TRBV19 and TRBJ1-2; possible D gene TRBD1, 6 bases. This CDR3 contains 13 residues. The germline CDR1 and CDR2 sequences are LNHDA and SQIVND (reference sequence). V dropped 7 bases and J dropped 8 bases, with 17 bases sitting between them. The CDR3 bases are TGTGCCAGTACCATTCGGGGGGCGGACGGCTACACCTTC. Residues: CASTIRGADGYTF.

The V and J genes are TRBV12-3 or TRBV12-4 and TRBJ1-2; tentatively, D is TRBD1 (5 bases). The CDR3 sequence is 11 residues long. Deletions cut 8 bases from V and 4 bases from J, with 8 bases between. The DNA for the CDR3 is TGTGCCAGCGGGGCAACCTATGGCTACACCTTC. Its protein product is CASGATYGYTF.

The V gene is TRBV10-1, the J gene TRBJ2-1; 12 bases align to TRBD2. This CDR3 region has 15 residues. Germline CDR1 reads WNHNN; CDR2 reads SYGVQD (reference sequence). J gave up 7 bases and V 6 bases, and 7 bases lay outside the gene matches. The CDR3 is CASSPTSGGGNEQFF. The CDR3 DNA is TGCGCCAGCAGCCCGACTAGCGGGGGTGGTAATGAGCAGTTCTTC.

As DNA, the CDR3 is TGTGCCAGCAGCGTAGGAGGGAGAAATTCACCCCTCCACTTT. Protein product: CASSVGGRNSPLHF. This rearrangement joins TRBV9 to TRBJ1-6; D remains unclear. The V and J ends lost 0 bases and 7 bases respectively, with 8 bases between them. The CDR3 length is 14 residues. Germline V gene data show CDR1 as SGDLS and CDR2 as YYNGEE. Together with reference TRBV9 and TRBJ1-6, the CDR3 gives the full variable domain: DSGVTQTPKHLITATGQRVTLRCSPRSGDLSVYWYQQSLDQGLQFLIQYYNGEERAKGNILERFSAQQFPDLHSELNLSSLELGDSALYFCASSVGGRNSPLHFGNGTRLTVT.

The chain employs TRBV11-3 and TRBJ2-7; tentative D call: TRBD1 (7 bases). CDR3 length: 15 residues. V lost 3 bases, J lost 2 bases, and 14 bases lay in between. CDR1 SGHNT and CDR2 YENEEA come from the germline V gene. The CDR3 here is CASSLGGQRAYEQYF. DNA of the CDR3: TGTGCCAGCAGCTTGGGGGGACAGAGAGCCTACGAGCAGTACTTC.

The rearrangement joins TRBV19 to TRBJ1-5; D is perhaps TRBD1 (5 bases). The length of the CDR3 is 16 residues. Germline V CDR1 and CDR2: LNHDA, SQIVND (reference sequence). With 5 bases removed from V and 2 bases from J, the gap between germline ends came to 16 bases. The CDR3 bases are TGTGCCAGTAGTGTCTTTGGGGGAGGGGGCAATCAGCCCCAGCATTTT. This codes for CASSVFGGGGNQPQHF.

CDR3 bases: TGCGCCAGCAGCATGCACCCGACAGGGGTGGGTTCACCCCTCCACTTT. As protein: CASSMHPTGVGSPLHF. This chain uses TRBV4-1 with TRBJ1-6; 8 nucleotides agree with TRBD1. Germline lookup yields CDR1 MGHRA and CDR2 YSYEKL. This CDR3 is built from 16 residues. The V segment lost 5 bases and the J segment 9 bases; nucleotides outside the gene matches: 12.

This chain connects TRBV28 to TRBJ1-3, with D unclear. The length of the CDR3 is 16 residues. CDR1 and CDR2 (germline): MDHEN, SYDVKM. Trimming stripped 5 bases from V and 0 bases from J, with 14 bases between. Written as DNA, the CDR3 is TGTGCCAGCAGTCTCTCTTTGGGGAGCTCTGGAAACACCATATATTTT. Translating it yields CASSLSLGSSGNTIYF. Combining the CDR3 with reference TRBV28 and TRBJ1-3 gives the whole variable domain DVKVTQSSRYLVKRTGEKVFLECVQDMDHENMFWYRQDPGLGLRLIYFSYDVKMKEKGDIPEGYSVSREKKERFSLILESASTNQTSMYLCASSLSLGSSGNTIYFGEGSWLTVV.

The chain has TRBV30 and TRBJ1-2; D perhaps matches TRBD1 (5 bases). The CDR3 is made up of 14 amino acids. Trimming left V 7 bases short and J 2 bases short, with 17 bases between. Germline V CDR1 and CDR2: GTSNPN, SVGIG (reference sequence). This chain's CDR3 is CAFRGQGRNYGYTF. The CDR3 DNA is TGTGCCTTCCGAGGCCAGGGCAGGAACTATGGCTACACCTTC.

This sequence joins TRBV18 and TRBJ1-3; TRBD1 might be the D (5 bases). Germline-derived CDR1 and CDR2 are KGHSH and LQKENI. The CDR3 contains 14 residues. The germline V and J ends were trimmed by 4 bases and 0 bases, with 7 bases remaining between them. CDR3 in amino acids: CASSQQDSGNTIYF. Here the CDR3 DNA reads TGTGCCAGCTCACAACAGGACTCTGGAAACACCATATATTTT.

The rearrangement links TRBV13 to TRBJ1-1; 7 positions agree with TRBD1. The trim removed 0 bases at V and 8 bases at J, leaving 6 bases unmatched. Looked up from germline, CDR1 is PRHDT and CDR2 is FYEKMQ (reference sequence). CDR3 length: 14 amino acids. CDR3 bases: TGTGCCAGCAGCTTAGGACAGGGGCCCGGCGAAGCTTTCTTT. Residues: CASSLGQGPGEAFF.

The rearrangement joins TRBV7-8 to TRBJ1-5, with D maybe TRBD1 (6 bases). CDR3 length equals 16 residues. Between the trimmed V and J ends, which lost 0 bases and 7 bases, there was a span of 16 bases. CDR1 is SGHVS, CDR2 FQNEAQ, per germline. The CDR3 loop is CASSLAQRGLGQPQHF. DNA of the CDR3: TGTGCCAGCAGCTTAGCGCAGCGGGGGCTCGGACAGCCCCAGCATTTT.

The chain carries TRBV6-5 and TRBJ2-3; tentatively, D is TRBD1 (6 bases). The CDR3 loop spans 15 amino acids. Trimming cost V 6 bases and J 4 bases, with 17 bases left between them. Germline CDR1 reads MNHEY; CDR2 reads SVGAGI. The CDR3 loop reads CASRQTGAEADTQYF. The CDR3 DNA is TGTGCCAGCAGACAGACAGGTGCAGAGGCAGATACGCAGTATTTT.

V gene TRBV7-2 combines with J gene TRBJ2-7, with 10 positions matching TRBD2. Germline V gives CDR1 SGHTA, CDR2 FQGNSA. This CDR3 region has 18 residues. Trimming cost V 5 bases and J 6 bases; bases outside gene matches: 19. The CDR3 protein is CASSPPRGTSVSIGEQYF. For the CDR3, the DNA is TGTGCCAGCAGCCCCCCCCGAGGGACTAGCGTCAGTATAGGCGAGCAGTACTTC.

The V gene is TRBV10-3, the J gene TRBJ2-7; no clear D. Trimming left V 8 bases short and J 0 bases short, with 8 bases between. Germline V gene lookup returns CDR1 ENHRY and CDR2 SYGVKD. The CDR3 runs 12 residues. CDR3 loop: CAIADISYEQYF. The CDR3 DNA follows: TGTGCCATCGCCGACATCTCCTACGAGCAGTACTTC.

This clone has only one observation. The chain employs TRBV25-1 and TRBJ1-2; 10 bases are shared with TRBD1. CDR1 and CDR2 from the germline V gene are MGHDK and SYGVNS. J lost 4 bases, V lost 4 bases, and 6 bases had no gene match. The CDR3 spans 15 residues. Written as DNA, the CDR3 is TGTGCCAGCAGTGTGGGACAGGGGTTTGTCTATGGCTACACCTTC. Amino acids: CASSVGQGFVYGYTF.

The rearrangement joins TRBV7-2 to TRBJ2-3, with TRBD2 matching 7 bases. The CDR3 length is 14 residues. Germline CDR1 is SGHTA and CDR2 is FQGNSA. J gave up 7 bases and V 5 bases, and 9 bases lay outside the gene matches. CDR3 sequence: CASSGREEANTQYF. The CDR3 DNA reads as TGTGCCAGCAGCGGACGGGAGGAGGCGAATACGCAGTATTTT.